Following are 21 T cell receptor beta chains from one sample sequenced in a study of cytomegalovirus exposure and HLA in healthy donors. The PCR had 60 Vbeta and 13 Jbeta primers. This table comes from immunoSEQ multiplex PCR, and its TCRdb copy is limited to in-frame clones, with some not included. The sample lists about 180,000 clones, about 80% occurring once. The sample comprised PBMCs. Receptors originate from a woman in her 30s in good health and CMV-seronegative.

In nucleotides, the CDR3 is TGTGCCAGCAGCTACCCCGCCAGGGCCGAGACCCAGTACTTC. It specifies CASSYPARAETQYF. The rearrangement uses TRBV7-9 and TRBJ2-5; TRBD1 is a possible D gene (5 bases). This CDR3 region has 14 residues. Germline V gene lookup returns CDR1 SEHNR and CDR2 FQNEAQ (reference sequence). Trimming stripped 4 bases from V and 5 bases from J, with 14 bases between. The whole variable domain, remainder taken from reference TRBV7-9 and TRBJ2-5, is DTGVSQNPRHKITKRGQNVTFRCDPISEHNRLYWYRQTLGQGPEFLTYFQNEAQLEKSRLLSDRFSAERPKGSFSTLEIQRTEQGDSAMYLCASSYPARAETQYFGPGTRLLVL.

The chain links TRBV7-2 to TRBJ2-5; 8 positions agree with TRBD1. Looked up from germline, CDR1 is SGHTA and CDR2 is FQGNSA. After removal of 5 bases from V and 4 bases from J, the junction contained 3 bases not matched to a gene. This CDR3 has 13 residues. The CDR3 loop reads CASSGDRRETQYF. Written as DNA, the CDR3 is TGTGCCAGCAGCGGGGACAGGCGAGAGACCCAGTACTTC.

The rearrangement links TRBV10-3 to TRBJ2-3; TRBD2 matches 11 bases. The CDR3 has 17 residues. V dropped 2 bases and J dropped 4; count of bases not matched to a gene: 8. Germline CDR1 reads ENHRY; CDR2 reads SYGVKD. The CDR3 coding sequence is TGTGCCATCAGTGAGGATACTAGCGGGAGTAGGGCAGATACGCAGTATTTT. Encoded protein: CAISEDTSGSRADTQYF.

This clone was detected only a few times. The rearrangement uses TRBV5-1 and TRBJ2-3; 9 bases line up with TRBD1. Germline CDR1 reads SGHRS; CDR2 reads YFSETQ. There are 15 residues in the CDR3. V dropped 4 bases and J dropped 6; count of bases not matched to a gene: 9. CDR3 DNA: TGCGCCAGCAGCGTTGGGACAGGGTCGGGGGATACGCAGTATTTT. This sequence encodes CASSVGTGSGDTQYF.

This sequence joins TRBV15 and TRBJ1-1; the D gene is possibly TRBD1 (6 bases). V lost 5 bases to trimming and J lost 1 base, with 11 bases between them. The CDR3 runs to 14 residues. CDR1 and CDR2 from the germline V gene are LNHNV and YYDKDF (reference sequence). The CDR3 DNA is TGTGCCACCAGCGAACAGGGCGCGAACACTGAAGCTTTCTTT. Its translation: CATSEQGANTEAFF. Using reference TRBV15 and TRBJ1-1 for the parts outside the CDR3, the full variable domain is DAMVIQNPRYQVTQFGKPVTLSCSQTLNHNVMYWYQQKSSQAPKLLFHYYDKDFNNEADTPDNFQSRRPNTSFCFLDIRSPGLGDTAMYLCATSEQGANTEAFFGQGTRLTVV.

As DNA, the CDR3 is TGCAGCGTTGTCGCGGTTCGTGGTTATGGCTACACCTTC. It codes for CSVVAVRGYGYTF. The chain is built from TRBV29-1 and TRBJ1-2; no definite D call. CDR3 length: 13 amino acids. Germline V CDR1 and CDR2: SQVTM, ANQGSEA. Trimming pared 4 bases from V and 5 bases from J, leaving 14 bases between.

This clone was seen only once. CDR3 residues: CASLGGGQAYEQYF. CDR3 nucleotide sequence: TGTGCCAGTTTAGGGGGGGGACAGGCCTACGAGCAGTACTTC. The gene calls are TRBV6-1 and TRBJ2-7; D is perhaps TRBD1 (8 bases). Germline CDR1 is MNHNS and CDR2 is SASEGT. The CDR3 extends over 14 amino acids. Trimming shortened V by 9 bases and J by 2 bases, and 17 bases separated the two germline ends.

CDR3 sequence reads: CASSSLTGIPTFRQPQHF. The CDR3 nucleotides read TGTGCCAGCAGTTCTCTCACAGGGATACCCACTTTTCGTCAGCCCCAGCATTTT. The chain couples TRBV27 to TRBJ1-5, with D possibly matching TRBD1 (6 bases). The CDR3 runs to 18 residues. Trimming pared 4 bases from V and 6 bases from J, leaving 25 bases between. Germline loops: CDR1 MNHEY, CDR2 SMNVEV (reference sequence).

This clone has only one observation. The chain combines TRBV25-1 with TRBJ2-1; 9 nucleotides line up with TRBD2. J was trimmed by 8 bases and V by 6 bases; bases with no gene match: 8. CDR1 MGHDK and CDR2 SYGVNS come from the germline V gene. This CDR3 is 14 amino acids long. This CDR3 is CASSRREREDEQFF. The CDR3 DNA sequence: TGTGCCAGCAGCCGAAGGGAGCGGGAGGATGAGCAGTTCTTC.

The genes are TRBV28 and TRBJ1-5; tentative D call: TRBD1 (6 bases). V dropped 5 bases and J dropped 5 bases, with 16 bases sitting between them. From germline, CDR1 is MDHEN and CDR2 SYDVKM. The CDR3 spans 15 residues. The DNA of the CDR3 is TGTGCCAGCAGTCCGTCCCTAGGGGGATATCAGCCCCAGCATTTT. Its translation: CASSPSLGGYQPQHF.

The rearrangement uses TRBV7-9 and TRBJ2-7; 9 bases match TRBD1. Germline V gene lookup returns CDR1 SEHNR and CDR2 FQNEAQ (reference sequence). This CDR3 spans 15 amino acids. V lost 5 bases, J lost 4 bases, and 9 bases stayed unmatched. The DNA of the CDR3 is TGTGCCAGCAGCGTCACCGGGACAGGGAAATACGAGCAGTACTTC. It specifies CASSVTGTGKYEQYF.

This rearrangement joins TRBV5-4 to TRBJ2-2; possibly TRBD2 for D (5 bases). The CDR3 is 11 residues long. The germline V gene encodes CDR1 SGHNT and CDR2 YYREEE (reference sequence). With 3 bases removed from V and 8 bases from J, the gap between germline ends came to 5 bases. The CDR3 DNA is TGTGCCAGCAGCTCGGGGGGGGAGCTGTTTTTT. Translating gives CASSSGGELFF.

In its sample, this clone was seen once. This sequence joins TRBV11-2 and TRBJ1-4; 9 bases map to TRBD1. Losses at the gene ends were 1 base for V and 5 bases for J; bases not matched to a gene: 8. Germline CDR1 SGHAT, CDR2 FQNNGV. The CDR3 consists of 17 residues. CDR3 residues: CASSLVGPDRGNEKLFF. CDR3 DNA sequence: TGTGCCAGCAGCTTAGTCGGCCCTGACAGGGGGAATGAAAAACTGTTTTTT.

This clone was recorded only once. The genes are TRBV5-1 and TRBJ1-2; TRBD1 aligns across 9 bases. CDR1 SGHRS and CDR2 YFSETQ come from the germline V gene. This CDR3 is built from 15 residues. V was clipped by 0 bases and J by 9 bases; unmatched bases: 9. The CDR3 sequence is CASSLESGTGRSYTF. The CDR3 DNA reads TGCGCCAGCAGCTTGGAGTCTGGGACAGGGAGGAGCTACACCTTC.

V usage is TRBV28 and J usage is TRBJ2-3; D is perhaps TRBD2 (5 bases). With 1 base removed from V and 1 base from J, the gap between germline ends came to 12 bases. The CDR3 loop spans 16 amino acids. Germline CDR1 and CDR2: MDHEN and SYDVKM. In DNA, the CDR3 is TGTGCCAGCAGTTTATACCCAGCGGCGGGCACAGATACGCAGTATTTT. Amino acids: CASSLYPAAGTDTQYF.

This clone was picked up one time. The genes are TRBV11-2 and TRBJ2-2; the match to TRBD2 covers 9 bases. The CDR3 has 15 residues. Germline V lookup: CDR1 SGHAT, CDR2 FQNNGV. Germline trimming cut 6 bases from V and 6 bases from J; bases unmatched to any gene: 8. The CDR3 bases are TGTGCCAGCAGGGACCTAGCGGGAAGCCCCGGGGAGCTGTTTTTT. Translation: CASRDLAGSPGELFF.

The chain links TRBV9 to TRBJ2-1; 11 bases are shared with TRBD1. Losses at the gene ends were 0 bases for V and 2 bases for J; bases not matched to a gene: 1. The CDR3 has 16 residues. From germline, CDR1 is SGDLS and CDR2 YYNGEE. The CDR3 coding sequence is TGTGCCAGCAGCGTAGGGGGACAGGGGGCCTACAATGAGCAGTTCTTC. This gives the protein CASSVGGQGAYNEQFF.

The chain couples TRBV18 to TRBJ2-1; 14 nucleotides align to TRBD2. Looked up from germline, CDR1 is KGHSH and CDR2 is LQKENI. Germline trimming cut 0 bases from V and 6 bases from J; bases unmatched to any gene: 7. The CDR3 is 18 amino acids. The CDR3 spells CASSPPGLAGVGGNEQFF. The DNA of the CDR3 is TGTGCCAGCTCACCACCGGGACTAGCGGGAGTTGGGGGCAATGAGCAGTTCTTC.

The chain carries TRBV27 and TRBJ1-1, with D perhaps TRBD1 (6 bases). Germline CDR1 reads MNHEY; CDR2 reads SMNVEV (reference sequence). The CDR3 loop spans 14 amino acids. Trimming removed 2 bases at V and 1 base at J, with 8 bases between. CDR3 in amino acids: CASSLRQENTEAFF. The CDR3 DNA reads TGTGCCAGCAGTTTACGACAGGAGAACACTGAAGCTTTCTTT.

This chain uses TRBV4-2 with TRBJ2-7; D may be TRBD2 (5 bases). The CDR3 is 18 residues long. CDR1 and CDR2 (germline): LGHNA, YNFKEQ. V dropped 0 bases and J dropped 3 bases, with 21 bases sitting between them. The CDR3 is CASSQDPASLWRVYEQYF. The CDR3 coding sequence is TGTGCCAGCAGCCAAGATCCGGCTTCTCTATGGCGGGTCTACGAGCAGTACTTC.

V gene TRBV16 combines with J gene TRBJ2-3, with D unresolved. V was clipped by 0 bases and J by 0 bases, with 7 bases between them. CDR1 is KGHSY, CDR2 FQNENV, per germline. CDR3 length equals 15 residues. In DNA form, the CDR3 reads TGTGCCAGCAGCCAATCGTGGCAGAGCACAGATACGCAGTATTTT. It yields the protein CASSQSWQSTDTQYF.